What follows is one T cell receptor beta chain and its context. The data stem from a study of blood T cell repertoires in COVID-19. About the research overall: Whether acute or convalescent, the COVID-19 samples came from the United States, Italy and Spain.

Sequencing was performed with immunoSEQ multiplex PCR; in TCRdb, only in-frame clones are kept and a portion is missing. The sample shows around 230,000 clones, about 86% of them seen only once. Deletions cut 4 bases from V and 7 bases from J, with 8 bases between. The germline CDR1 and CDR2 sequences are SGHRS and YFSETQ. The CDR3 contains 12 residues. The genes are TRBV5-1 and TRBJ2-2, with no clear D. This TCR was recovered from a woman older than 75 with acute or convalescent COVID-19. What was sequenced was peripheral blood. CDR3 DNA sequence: TGCGCCAGCAGCCAGCCAGGCGGGGAGCTGTTTTTT. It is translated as CASSQPGGELFF.